The 2 T cell receptor beta chains given below trace back to one sample, sequenced in a study of blood T cell repertoires in COVID-19 (dated by TCRdb to 2020 to 2021). Library generation was performed with the immunoSEQ multiplex PCR assay. This is the immuneACCESS table as TCRdb keeps it, with only in-frame sequences that have V and J called. A part of the clones is gone; compared with another copy, unresolved V genes explain less than half, and the rest is unexplained. Recorded for this sample are 200,000 to 250,000 clones; around nine tenths of them occurred a single time. Of the sample, less than 2.5% falls within the top ten clones. The sequenced material came from PBMCs or T cells enriched from blood (not recorded which). Receptors originate from a woman aged 18-29 years who had recovered from COVID-19.

CDR3 sequence reads: CASSLAPSRFEEQYF. CDR3 bases: TGTGCCAGCAGCTTAGCGCCTAGCCGGTTTGAGGAGCAGTACTTC. This chain uses TRBV7-8 with TRBJ2-7; maybe TRBD2 (5 bases). Looked up from germline, CDR1 is SGHVS and CDR2 is FQNEAQ. This CDR3 spans 15 amino acids. V lost 0 bases, J lost 7 bases, and 16 bases lay in between. Combining the CDR3 with reference TRBV7-8 and TRBJ2-7 gives the whole variable domain GAGVSQSPRYKVAKRGQDVALRCDPISGHVSLFWYQQALGQGPEFLTYFQNEAQLDKSGLPSDRFFAERPEGSVSTLKIQRTQQEDSAVYLCASSLAPSRFEEQYFGPGTRLTVT.

The chain uses TRBV7-9 and TRBJ1-5; perhaps TRBD1 as D (6 bases). The CDR3 is 15 amino acids. Between the trimmed V and J ends, which lost 5 bases and 4 bases, there was a span of 15 bases. Germline CDR1 and CDR2: SEHNR and FQNEAQ (reference sequence). This CDR3 is CASSPTGQLNQPQHF. CDR3 sequence (DNA): TGTGCCAGCAGCCCGACAGGACAGCTTAATCAGCCCCAGCATTTT.